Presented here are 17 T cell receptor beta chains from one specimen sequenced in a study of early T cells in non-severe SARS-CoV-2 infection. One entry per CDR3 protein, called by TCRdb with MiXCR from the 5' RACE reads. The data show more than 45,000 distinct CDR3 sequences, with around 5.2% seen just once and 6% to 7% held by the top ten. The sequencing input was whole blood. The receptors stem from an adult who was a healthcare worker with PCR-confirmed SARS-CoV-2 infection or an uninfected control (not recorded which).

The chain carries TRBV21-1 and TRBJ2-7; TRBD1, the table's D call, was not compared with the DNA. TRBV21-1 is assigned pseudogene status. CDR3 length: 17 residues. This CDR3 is CASSKLPPGQGLVEQYF. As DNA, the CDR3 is TGTGCCAGCAGCAAACTTCCTCCGGGACAGGGACTGGTCGAGCAGTACTTC.

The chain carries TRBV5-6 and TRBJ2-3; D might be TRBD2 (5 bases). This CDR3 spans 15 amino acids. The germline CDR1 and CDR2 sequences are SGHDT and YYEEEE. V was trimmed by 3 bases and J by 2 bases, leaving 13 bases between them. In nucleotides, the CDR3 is TGTGCCAGCAGCTCTACTAAGCGGCTCACAGATACGCAGTATTTT. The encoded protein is CASSSTKRLTDTQYF.

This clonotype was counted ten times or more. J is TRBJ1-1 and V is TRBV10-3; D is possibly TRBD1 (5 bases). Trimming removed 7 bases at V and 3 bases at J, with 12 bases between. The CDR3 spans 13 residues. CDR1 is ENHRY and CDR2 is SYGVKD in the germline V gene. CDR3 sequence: CAITREWDTEAFF. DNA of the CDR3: TGTGCCATCACCAGGGAGTGGGACACTGAAGCTTTCTTT.

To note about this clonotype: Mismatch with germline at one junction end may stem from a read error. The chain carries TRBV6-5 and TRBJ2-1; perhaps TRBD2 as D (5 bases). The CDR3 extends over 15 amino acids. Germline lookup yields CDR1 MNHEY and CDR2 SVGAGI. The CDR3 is CVSKEGGGPYNEQFF. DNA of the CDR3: TGTGTCAGCAAAGAAGGTGGAGGACCATACAATGAGCAGTTCTTC.

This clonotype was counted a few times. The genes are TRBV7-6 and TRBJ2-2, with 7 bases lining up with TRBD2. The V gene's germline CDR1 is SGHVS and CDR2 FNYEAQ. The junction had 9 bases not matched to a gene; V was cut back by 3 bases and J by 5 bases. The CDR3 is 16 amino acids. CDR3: CASSFLLAAETGELFF. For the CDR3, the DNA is TGTGCCAGCAGCTTTCTCCTAGCGGCAGAAACCGGGGAGCTGTTTTTT.

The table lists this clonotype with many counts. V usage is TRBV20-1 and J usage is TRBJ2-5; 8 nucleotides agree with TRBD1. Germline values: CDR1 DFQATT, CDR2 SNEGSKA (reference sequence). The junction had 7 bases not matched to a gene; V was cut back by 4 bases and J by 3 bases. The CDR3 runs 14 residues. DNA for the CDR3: TGCAGTGCTAAGTCGAGACAGGGGAAAGAGACCCAGTACTTC. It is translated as CSAKSRQGKETQYF.

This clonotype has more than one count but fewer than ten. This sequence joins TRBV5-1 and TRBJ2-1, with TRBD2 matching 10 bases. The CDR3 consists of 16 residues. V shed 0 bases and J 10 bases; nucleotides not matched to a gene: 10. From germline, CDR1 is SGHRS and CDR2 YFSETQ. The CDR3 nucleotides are TGCGCCAGCAGCTTGGGGCCTAGCGGGGGCAAACGGGAGCAGTTCTTC. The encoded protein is CASSLGPSGGKREQFF.

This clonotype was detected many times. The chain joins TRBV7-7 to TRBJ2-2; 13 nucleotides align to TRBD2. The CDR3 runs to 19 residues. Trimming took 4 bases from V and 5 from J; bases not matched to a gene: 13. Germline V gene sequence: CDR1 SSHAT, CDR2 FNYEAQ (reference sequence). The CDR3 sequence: CASSSGLGLAGVQTGELFF. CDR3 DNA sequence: TGTGCCAGCAGCTCGGGCCTCGGACTAGCGGGAGTTCAAACCGGGGAGCTGTTTTTT.

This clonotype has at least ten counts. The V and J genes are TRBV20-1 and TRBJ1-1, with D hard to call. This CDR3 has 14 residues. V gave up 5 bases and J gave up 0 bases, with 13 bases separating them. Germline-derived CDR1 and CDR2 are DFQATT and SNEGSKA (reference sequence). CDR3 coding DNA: TGCAGTGCTCCTCCCCGCCTGATGAACACTGAAGCTTTCTTT. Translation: CSAPPRLMNTEAFF.

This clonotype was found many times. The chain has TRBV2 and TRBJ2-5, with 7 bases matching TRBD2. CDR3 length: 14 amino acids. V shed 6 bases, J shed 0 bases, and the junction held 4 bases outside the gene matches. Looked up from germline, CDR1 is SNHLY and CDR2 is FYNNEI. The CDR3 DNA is TGTGCCAGCAGACCGACTAGCAACCAAGAGACCCAGTACTTC. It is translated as CASRPTSNQETQYF.

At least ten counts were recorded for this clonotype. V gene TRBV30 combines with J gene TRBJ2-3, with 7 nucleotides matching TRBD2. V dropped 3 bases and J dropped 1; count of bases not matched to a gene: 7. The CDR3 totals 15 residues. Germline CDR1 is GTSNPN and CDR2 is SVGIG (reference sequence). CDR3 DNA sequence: TGTGCCTGGAGCCGGCGCGGGGGACGCACAGATACGCAGTATTTT. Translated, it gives CAWSRRGGRTDTQYF.

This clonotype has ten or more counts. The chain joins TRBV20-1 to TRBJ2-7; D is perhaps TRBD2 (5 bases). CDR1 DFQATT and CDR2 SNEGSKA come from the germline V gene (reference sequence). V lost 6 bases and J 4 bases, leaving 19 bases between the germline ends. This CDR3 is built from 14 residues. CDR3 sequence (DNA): TGCAGTGCCCACCCCCCTAGAGGGATTTACGAGCAGTACTTC. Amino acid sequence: CSAHPPRGIYEQYF.

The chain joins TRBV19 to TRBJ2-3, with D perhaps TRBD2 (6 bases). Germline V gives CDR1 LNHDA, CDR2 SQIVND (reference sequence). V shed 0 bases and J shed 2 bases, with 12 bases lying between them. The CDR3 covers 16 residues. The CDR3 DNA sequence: TGTGCCAGTAGTATAGATCGGGCGGGGAACACAGATACGCAGTATTTT. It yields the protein CASSIDRAGNTDTQYF.

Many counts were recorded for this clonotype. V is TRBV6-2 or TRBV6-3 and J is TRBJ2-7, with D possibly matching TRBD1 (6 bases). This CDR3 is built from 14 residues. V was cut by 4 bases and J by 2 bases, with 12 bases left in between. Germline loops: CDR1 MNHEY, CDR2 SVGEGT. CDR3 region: CASSLYGQTYEQYF. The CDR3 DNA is TGTGCCAGCAGTTTATATGGACAGACCTACGAGCAGTACTTC.

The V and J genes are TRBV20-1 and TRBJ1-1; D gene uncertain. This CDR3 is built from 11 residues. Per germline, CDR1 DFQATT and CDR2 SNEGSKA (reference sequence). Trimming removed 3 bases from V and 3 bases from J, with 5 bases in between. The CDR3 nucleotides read TGCAGTGCTAGCGAGTACACTGAAGCTTTCTTT. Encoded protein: CSASEYTEAFF.

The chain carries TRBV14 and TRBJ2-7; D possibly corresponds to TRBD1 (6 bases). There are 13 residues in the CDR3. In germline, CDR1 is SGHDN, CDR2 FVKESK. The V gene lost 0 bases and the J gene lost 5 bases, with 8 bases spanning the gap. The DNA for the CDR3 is TGTGCCAGCAGCCAAGACAGGGGCAACGAGCAGTACTTC. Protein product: CASSQDRGNEQYF.

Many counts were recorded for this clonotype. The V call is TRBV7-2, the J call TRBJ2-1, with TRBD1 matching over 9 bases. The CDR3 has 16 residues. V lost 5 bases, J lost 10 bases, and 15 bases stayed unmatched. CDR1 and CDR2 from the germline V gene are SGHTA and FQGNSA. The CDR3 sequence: CASSKGRDREVGEQFF. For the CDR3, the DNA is TGTGCCAGCAGCAAGGGGAGGGACAGGGAGGTGGGAGAGCAGTTCTTC.